These T cell receptor beta chains were read from a single sample in a study of T cells in Graves' hyperthyroidism and ophthalmopathy. TCRdb re-derived calls from the multiplex PCR reads in MiXCR, one entry per CDR3 protein. Of 350,000 or so distinct CDR3 sequences listed, around a sixth are singletons. The sample comprised blood. The origin of the receptors is a woman aged 35 to 49 with Graves' ophthalmopathy. The CDR3 runs from the conserved cysteine through the conserved F or W. Each record gives: clone size, D gene, V gene, J gene, CDR3 DNA, CDR3 protein. D genes are given only for firm matches. Size is omitted from some rows. Given values are once, few, many or a class for expanded clones.

>many|TRBD2|TRBV2|TRBJ2-7
TGTGCCAGCAGTGAAGCCGGGACTAGCGGGAGGGCCATCCACGAGCAGTACTTC
CASSEAGTSGRAIHEQYF
>many|-|TRBV20-1|TRBJ2-7
TGCAGTGCTCGTAAGGGGGGAGGTTTCGACGAGCAGTACTTC
CSARKGGGFDEQYF
>-|-|TRBV2|TRBJ1-4
TGTGCCAGCAACAGGGTAGATGAAAAACTGTTTTTT
CASNRVDEKLFF
>many|TRBD1|TRBV12-5|TRBJ1-2
TGTGCTAGTGGTACCGAACCCAGGGGGCGGTTTAGGCTGACGAATGGCTACACCTTC
CASGTEPRGRFRLTNGYTF
>many|-|TRBV6-2/TRBV6-3|TRBJ1-1
TGTGCCAGCAGCCCATGGGAGGGGGTGAACACTGAAGCTTTCTTT
CASSPWEGVNTEAFF
>many|TRBD1|TRBV9|TRBJ1-5
TGTGCCAGCAGCCTCACAGGGGTGGGACAGCCCCAGCATTTT
CASSLTGVGQPQHF
>many|-|TRBV27|TRBJ1-1
TGTGCCAGCAGTTTATCGACGGGGATGAACACTGAAGCTTTCTTT
CASSLSTGMNTEAFF
>-|-|TRBV12-3/TRBV12-4|TRBJ2-4
TGTGCCAGCAGTTCCAAGACCTACGGGAGAGGGGCCAAAAACATTCAGTACTTC
CASSSKTYGRGAKNIQYF
>many|-|TRBV20-1|TRBJ1-1
TGCAGTGCAATCTTCCCTACAGGGAACACTGAAGCTTTCTTT
CSAIFPTGNTEAFF
>many|-|TRBV27|TRBJ1-6
TGTGCCAGCAGTTTATTGGCGGTTACTAGGCCCCTCCACTTT
CASSLLAVTRPLHF
>many|TRBD2|TRBV20-1|TRBJ2-5
TGCAGTGCTCGTGGACTAGGAGTCCGAGAGACCCAGTACTTC
CSARGLGVRETQYF
>-|-|TRBV24-1|TRBJ2-2
TGTGCCACCAGTTCCGCAGGGGTTCCCACCGGGGAGCTGTTTTTT
CATSSAGVPTGELFF
>many|TRBD1|TRBV28|TRBJ2-4
TGTGCCAGCAGTGCCGGGACAGGGGTCAAAAACATTCAGTACTTC
CASSAGTGVKNIQYF
>many|TRBD2|TRBV10-3|TRBJ2-2
TGTGCCATCAGGAAAATGAAGGGACTAGCGGGTCGAGGGGACACCGGGGAGCTGTTTTTT
CAIRKMKGLAGRGDTGELFF
>many|-|TRBV6-2/TRBV6-3|TRBJ1-1
TGTGCCAGCAGTTACTTATCAGAGAACACTGAAGCTTTCTTT
CASSYLSENTEAFF
>once|TRBD1|TRBV2|TRBJ2-7
TGTGCCAGCAGTGTCGGACAGGAGGAGCAGTACTTC
CASSVGQEEQYF
>many|TRBD2|TRBV20-1|TRBJ2-5
TGCAGTGCTAGCCCGACTAGCGGTAGTCAAGAGACCCAGTACTTC
CSASPTSGSQETQYF
>many|-|TRBV6-5|TRBJ2-7
TGTGCCAGCAGTTTTGGTGCGTTCTACGAGCAGTACTTC
CASSFGAFYEQYF
>many|-|TRBV2|TRBJ2-4
TGTGCCAGCAGTGTAACTGGAGCAGTGGACATTCAGTACTTC
CASSVTGAVDIQYF
>many|TRBD1|TRBV28|TRBJ2-4
TGTGCCAGCAGTTTGACCCCGGGACAGGCGGGAAGTGAAAACATTCAGTACTTC
CASSLTPGQAGSENIQYF
>many|-|TRBV7-8|TRBJ2-7
TGTGCCAGCAGCTTAGTACGATACGGGAGTATGTACGAGCAGTACTTC
CASSLVRYGSMYEQYF
>once|-|TRBV6-5|TRBJ2-5
TGTGCCAGCAGTTTCCTAGCCCCGGGCGGAGAGACCCAGTACTTC
CASSFLAPGGETQYF
>many|-|TRBV29-1|TRBJ1-2
TGCAGCGTAATCCGGGACGGCACTAACTATGGCTACACCTTC
CSVIRDGTNYGYTF
>-|-|TRBV6-5|TRBJ1-5
TGTGCCAGCAGTTACTCTAGGGGTACGGATCAGCCCCAGCATTTT
CASSYSRGTDQPQHF
>-|-|TRBV5-1|TRBJ1-3
TGCGCCAGCGGCTTAGGGCCTTCCTCTGGAAACACCATATATTTT
CASGLGPSSGNTIYF
>once|-|TRBV7-9|TRBJ2-7
TGTGCCAGCAGCTCCCAGGACTACTCCTACGAGCAGTACTTC
CASSSQDYSYEQYF